This is a list of T cell receptor beta chains from one sample in a study of blood T cell repertoires in COVID-19. Produced via immunoSEQ multiplex PCR; TCRdb's table is partial and in-frame only. The sample has some 160,000 clones, 80% seen once; the top ten hold around 3.2%. Sequenced: PBMCs or T cells enriched from blood (not recorded which). The receptors originated from a woman aged 55 to 70 who had recovered from COVID-19. The CDR3 runs from the conserved cysteine through the conserved F or W. D genes are given only for firm matches.

V gene	D gene	J gene	CDR3 protein
TRBV9	.	TRBJ2-5	CASSVMGGQETQYF
TRBV9	TRBD2	TRBJ2-1	CASSVGGGVTYNEQFF
TRBV18	.	TRBJ2-5	CASSPLGGLQETQYF
TRBV5-1	.	TRBJ2-3	CASSLGTGPDTQYF
TRBV9	.	TRBJ2-1	CASSAVRHYSEQFF
TRBV30	.	TRBJ1-3	CAWSPSPGYSGNTIYF
TRBV14	.	TRBJ1-1	CASSPLEGGEAFF
TRBV7-2	TRBD2	TRBJ2-3	CASSLTGTSGATDTQYF
TRBV3-1/TRBV3-2	.	TRBJ1-5	CASSPGEGYQPQHF
TRBV9	.	TRBJ2-1	CASSVVGSSYNEQFF
TRBV7-2	.	TRBJ1-1	CASSLVGLEEAEAFF
TRBV19	TRBD1	TRBJ2-5	CASSTSRTGRETQYF
TRBV7-7	TRBD1	TRBJ2-5	CASSLFGTEQETQYF
TRBV18	.	TRBJ2-5	CASSPNSEGAGETQYF
TRBV19	TRBD2	TRBJ2-5	CASSPAGAQETQYF
TRBV2	TRBD1	TRBJ2-1	CASSADRLYNEQFF
TRBV9	.	TRBJ2-3	CASSATTGTDTQYF
TRBV15	.	TRBJ1-3	CATRDGGSSGNTIYF
TRBV7-2	TRBD1	TRBJ2-2	CASSERTGLTGELFF
TRBV30	.	TRBJ1-5	CAETGLLYQPQHF
TRBV19	TRBD1	TRBJ1-1	CASWDRGLKTEAFF
TRBV29-1	TRBD2	TRBJ2-1	CSVAPLAGYNEQFF
TRBV2	.	TRBJ1-5	CASSEKEISNQPQHF
TRBV5-1	TRBD1	TRBJ2-5	CASSTRDSQETQYF
TRBV23-1	.	TRBJ1-2	CASSQWGGHGEGYTF
TRBV19	.	TRBJ1-1	CASSDTGPTEAFF
TRBV7-3	TRBD2	TRBJ2-1	CASSPTSGGLLEQFF
TRBV19	TRBD2	TRBJ2-1	CASSIMTSGDNEQFF
TRBV5-6	TRBD2	TRBJ2-7	CASSTTSPGEQYF
TRBV3-1/TRBV3-2	.	TRBJ1-1	CASSHSSGMTEAFF
TRBV4-1	TRBD1	TRBJ1-5	CASSQVRGKDQPQHF
TRBV6-5	TRBD1	TRBJ2-7	CASRGDRAGEQYF
TRBV6-5	TRBD1	TRBJ1-1	CASRKGQSGGTEAFF
TRBV6-5	.	TRBJ1-2	CASRLTVNYGYTF
TRBV3-1/TRBV3-2	.	TRBJ1-2	CASSQEWQGYGYTF
TRBV5-1	.	TRBJ1-6	CASRTEAGENSPLHF
TRBV11-1	TRBD1	TRBJ1-2	CASSLTGGADYGYTF
TRBV6-5	.	TRBJ1-3	CASSTDRGNTIYF
TRBV19	TRBD1	TRBJ1-1	CASSPFRDRGNTEAFF
TRBV4-1	.	TRBJ1-1	CASSQEGGQTTMNTEAFF
TRBV3-1/TRBV3-2	.	TRBJ1-5	CASSHGGALNQPQHF
TRBV19	TRBD2	TRBJ2-4	CASSMATSGLIQYF
TRBV2	TRBD2	TRBJ2-2	CASTSGRLAGAMTGELFF